A single TCR beta chain is shown here with its context. There are 14 residues in the CDR3. With 5 bases removed from V and 5 bases from J, the gap between germline ends came to 12 bases. The germline gives CDR1 SEHNR, CDR2 FQNEAQ (reference sequence). These data originate in a study of blood T cell repertoires in COVID-19. About the study: COVID-19 samples collected from the United States, Italy and Spain covered acute and convalescent phases. Sources were T cells, B-cell-depleted T cells, or PBMCs; the material itself was cDNA or gDNA.

Original analysis: Amplification from reference gene primers served as the basis for estimated nucleated cell counts. Generated by immunoSEQ multiplex PCR, the TCRdb table keeps only in-frame clones and is missing some. V, J and clone size were drawn from that table, and D and trimming were deduced from the DNA. The repertoire holds fewer than 85,000 clones, with approximately 85% as singletons. Material for sequencing was peripheral blood. The TCR was taken from an older man with acute or convalescent COVID-19. The J gene is TRBJ2-2, the V gene TRBV7-9, with D tentatively TRBD2 (5 bases). CDR3 bases: TGTGCCAGCAGCCTCCGGGGTCAAACCGGGGAGCTGTTTTTT. It is translated as CASSLRGQTGELFF.